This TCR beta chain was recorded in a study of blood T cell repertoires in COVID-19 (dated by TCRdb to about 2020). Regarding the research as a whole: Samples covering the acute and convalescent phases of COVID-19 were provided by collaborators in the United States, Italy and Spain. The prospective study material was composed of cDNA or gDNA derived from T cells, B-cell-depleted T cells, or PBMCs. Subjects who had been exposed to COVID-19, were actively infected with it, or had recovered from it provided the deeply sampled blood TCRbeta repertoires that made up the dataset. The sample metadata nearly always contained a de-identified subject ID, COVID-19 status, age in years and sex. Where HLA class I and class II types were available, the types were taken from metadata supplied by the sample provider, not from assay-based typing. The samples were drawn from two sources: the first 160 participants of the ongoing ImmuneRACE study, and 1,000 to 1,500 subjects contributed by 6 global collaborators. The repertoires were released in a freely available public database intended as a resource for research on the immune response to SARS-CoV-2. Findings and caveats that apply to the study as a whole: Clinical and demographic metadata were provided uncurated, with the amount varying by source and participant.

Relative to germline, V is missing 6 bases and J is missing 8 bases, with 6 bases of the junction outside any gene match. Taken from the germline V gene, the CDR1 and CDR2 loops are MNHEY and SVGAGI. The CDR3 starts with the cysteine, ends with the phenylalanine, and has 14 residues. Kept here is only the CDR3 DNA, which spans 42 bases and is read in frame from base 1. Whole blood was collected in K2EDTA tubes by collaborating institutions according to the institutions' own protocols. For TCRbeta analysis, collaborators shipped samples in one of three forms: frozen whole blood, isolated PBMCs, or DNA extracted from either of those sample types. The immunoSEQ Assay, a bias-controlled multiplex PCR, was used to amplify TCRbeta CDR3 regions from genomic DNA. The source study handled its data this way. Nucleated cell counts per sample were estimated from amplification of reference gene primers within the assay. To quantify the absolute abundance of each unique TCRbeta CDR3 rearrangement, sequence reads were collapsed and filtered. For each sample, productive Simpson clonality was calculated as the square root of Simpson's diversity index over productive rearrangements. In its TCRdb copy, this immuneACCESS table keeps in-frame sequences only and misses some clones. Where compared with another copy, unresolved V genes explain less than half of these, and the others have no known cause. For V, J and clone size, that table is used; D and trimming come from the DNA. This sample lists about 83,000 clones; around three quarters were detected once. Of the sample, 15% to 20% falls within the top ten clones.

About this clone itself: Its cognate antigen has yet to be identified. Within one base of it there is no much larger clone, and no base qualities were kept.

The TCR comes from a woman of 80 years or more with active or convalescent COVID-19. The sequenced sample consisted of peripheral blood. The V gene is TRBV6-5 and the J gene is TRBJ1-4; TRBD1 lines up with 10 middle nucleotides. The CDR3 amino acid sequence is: CASRRGDRGEKLFF. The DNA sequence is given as TGTGCCAGCAGGAGGGGGGACAGGGGCGAAAAACTGTTTTTT.